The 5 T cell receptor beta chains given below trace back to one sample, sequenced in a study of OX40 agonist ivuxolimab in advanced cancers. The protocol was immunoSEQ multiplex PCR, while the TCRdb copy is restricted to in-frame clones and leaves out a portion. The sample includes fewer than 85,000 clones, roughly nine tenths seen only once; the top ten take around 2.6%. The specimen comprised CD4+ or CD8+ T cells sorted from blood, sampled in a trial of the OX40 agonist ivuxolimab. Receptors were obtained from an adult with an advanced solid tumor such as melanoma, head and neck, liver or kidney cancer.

CDR3 sequence reads: CASSLVPQGGEKLFF. The DNA of the CDR3 is TGCGCCAGCAGCTTGGTTCCACAGGGAGGCGAAAAACTGTTTTTT. V is TRBV5-1 and J is TRBJ1-4; TRBD1 might be the D (6 bases). V dropped 0 bases and J dropped 8 bases, with 14 bases sitting between them. The CDR3 is 15 residues long. CDR1 SGHRS and CDR2 YFSETQ come from the germline V gene.

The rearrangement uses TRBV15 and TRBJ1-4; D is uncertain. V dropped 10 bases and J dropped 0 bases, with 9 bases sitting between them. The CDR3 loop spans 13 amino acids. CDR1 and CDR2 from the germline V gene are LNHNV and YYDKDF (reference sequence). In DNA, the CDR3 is TGTGCCATCTCAGGATCAACTAATGAAAAACTGTTTTTT. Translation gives CAISGSTNEKLFF.

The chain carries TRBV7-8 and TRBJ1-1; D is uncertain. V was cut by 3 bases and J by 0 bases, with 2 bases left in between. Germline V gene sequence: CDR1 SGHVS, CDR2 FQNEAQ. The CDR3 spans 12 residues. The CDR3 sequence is CASSFMNTEAFF. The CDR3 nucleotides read TGTGCCAGCAGCTTCATGAACACTGAAGCTTTCTTT.

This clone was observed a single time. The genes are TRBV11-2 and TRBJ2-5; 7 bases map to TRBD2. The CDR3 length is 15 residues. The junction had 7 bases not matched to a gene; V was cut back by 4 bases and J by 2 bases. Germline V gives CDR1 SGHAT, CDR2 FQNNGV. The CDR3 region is CASSSSSGAQETQYF. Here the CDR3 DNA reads TGTGCCAGCAGCTCCTCTAGCGGTGCACAAGAGACCCAGTACTTC. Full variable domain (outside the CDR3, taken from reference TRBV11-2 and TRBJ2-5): EAGVAQSPRYKIIEKRQSVAFWCNPISGHATLYWYQQILGQGPKLLIQFQNNGVVDDSQLPKDRFSAERLKGVDSTLKIQPAKLEDSAVYLCASSSSSGAQETQYFGPGTRLLVL.

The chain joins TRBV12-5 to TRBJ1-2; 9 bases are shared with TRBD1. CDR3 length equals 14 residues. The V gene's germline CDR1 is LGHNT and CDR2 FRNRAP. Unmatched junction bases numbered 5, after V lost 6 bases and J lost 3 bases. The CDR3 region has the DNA TGTGCTAGTGGACTCCGGGACAGGGACTATGGCTACACCTTC. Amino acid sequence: CASGLRDRDYGYTF.